This T cell receptor beta chain was sequenced for a study of CD8 T cells in Susac syndrome. General study findings and limits: Only a relatively small number of individuals were included in the TCR sequencing and HLA analysis.

V was clipped by 5 bases and J by 0 bases; unmatched bases: 5. CDR3 size: 15 residues. Germline V CDR1 and CDR2: SEHNR, FQNEAQ (reference sequence). The controls were healthy donors who were matched for age and sex. The RNA input was about 0.5 to 1 ug, and it was reverse transcribed with random hexamers. The amplification used immunoSEQ multiplex PCR on TCR beta CDR3; it spanned 54 Vbeta and 13 Jbeta. TCRdb called the immunoSEQ multiplex PCR reads again in MiXCR, with one record for every CDR3 protein. The table shows some 170,000 distinct CDR3 sequences, with just over 90% occurring only once. This clonotype appeared a single time. Antigen specificity is unknown.

V gene TRBV7-9 combines with J gene TRBJ2-7; 9 bases match TRBD1. This TCR was sampled from a human donor in good health. Sequencing used CD4+ T cells from PBMCs. Here the CDR3 DNA reads TGTGCCAGCAGCAGGGACAGGGCCCACTCCTACGAGCAGTACTTC. Protein: CASSRDRAHSYEQYF.